This TCR beta chain derives from a study of T cells after yellow fever vaccination. General study points: Primary-vaccination clones mostly resurfaced post-booster (about 96% CD4, about 87% CD8). Within FACS-sorted repertoires, abundant clonotypes contaminating from the bulk population could be present.

As concerns this clonotype: Its antigen is currently unknown.

CDR1 and CDR2 (germline): SGDLS, YYNGEE. This CDR3 comprises 18 residues. V was pared by 0 bases and J by 0 bases, with 7 bases of the junction left unmatched. The TCR cDNA carried a universal primer site and UMIs from 5'RACE template switching. TCRdb passed the 5' RACE reads through MiXCR, listing each CDR3 protein once. This sample has under 400,000 distinct CDR3 sequences, with under 14% found just once. Here the sequenced sample was PBMCs, taken on the day of the first yellow fever vaccination. The V and J genes are TRBV9 and TRBJ2-3; 10 bases line up with TRBD2. The clonotype was recovered from a man aged 18 to 29 who received the YFV17D yellow fever vaccine. CDR3 sequence (DNA): TGTGCCAGCAGCGTAGGGTCTAGCGGGGGTGGTAGCACAGATACGCAGTATTTT. This codes for CASSVGSSGGGSTDTQYF.